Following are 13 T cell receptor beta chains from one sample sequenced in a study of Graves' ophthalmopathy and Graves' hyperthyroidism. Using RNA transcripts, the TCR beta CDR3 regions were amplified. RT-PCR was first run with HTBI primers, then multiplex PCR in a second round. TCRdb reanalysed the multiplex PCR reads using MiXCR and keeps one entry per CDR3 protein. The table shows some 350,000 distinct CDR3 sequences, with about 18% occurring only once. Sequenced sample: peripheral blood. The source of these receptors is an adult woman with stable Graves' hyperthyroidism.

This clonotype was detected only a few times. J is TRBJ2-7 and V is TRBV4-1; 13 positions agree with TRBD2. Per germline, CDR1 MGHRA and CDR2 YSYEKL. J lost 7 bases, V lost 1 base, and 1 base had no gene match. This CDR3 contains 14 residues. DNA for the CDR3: TGCGCCAGCAGCCAAGGACTAGCGGGAGGAGAGCAGTACTTC. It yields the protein CASSQGLAGGEQYF.

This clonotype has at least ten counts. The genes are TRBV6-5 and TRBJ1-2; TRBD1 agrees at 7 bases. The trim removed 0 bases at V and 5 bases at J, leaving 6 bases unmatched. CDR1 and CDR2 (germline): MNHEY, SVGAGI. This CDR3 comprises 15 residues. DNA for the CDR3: TGTGCCAGCAGTTACTCGAAAGGGACAGCTTATGGCTACACCTTC. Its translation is CASSYSKGTAYGYTF.

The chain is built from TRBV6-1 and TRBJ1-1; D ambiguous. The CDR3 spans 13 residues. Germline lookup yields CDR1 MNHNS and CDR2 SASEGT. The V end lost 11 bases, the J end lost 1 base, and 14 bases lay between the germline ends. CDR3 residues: CAGSERGNTEAFF. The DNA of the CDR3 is TGTGCCGGTTCGGAACGGGGGAACACTGAAGCTTTCTTT.

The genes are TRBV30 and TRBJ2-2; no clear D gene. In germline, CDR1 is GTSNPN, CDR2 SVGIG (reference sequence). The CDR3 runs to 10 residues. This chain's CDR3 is CAASTGELFF. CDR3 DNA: TGTGCGGCGTCCACCGGGGAGCTGTTTTTT.

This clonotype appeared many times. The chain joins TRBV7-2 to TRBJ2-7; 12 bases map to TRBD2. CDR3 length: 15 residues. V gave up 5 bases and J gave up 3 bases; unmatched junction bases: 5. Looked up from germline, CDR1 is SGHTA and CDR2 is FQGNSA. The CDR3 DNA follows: TGTGCCAGCAGCCGGACTAGCGGGGTTGACTACGAGCAGTACTTC. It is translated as CASSRTSGVDYEQYF. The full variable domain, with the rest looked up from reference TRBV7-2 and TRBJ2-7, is GAGVSQSPSNKVTEKGKDVELRCDPISGHTALYWYRQSLGQGLEFLIYFQGNSAPDKSGLPSDRFSAERTGGSVSTLTIQRTQQEDSAVYLCASSRTSGVDYEQYFGPGTRLTVT.

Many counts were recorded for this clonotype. The CDR3 sequence: CASSRPGSETEAFF. The CDR3 nucleotides are TGTGCCAGTAGTAGACCAGGCTCGGAAACTGAAGCTTTCTTT. The rearrangement links TRBV19 to TRBJ1-1; D is uncertain. The CDR3 is made up of 14 amino acids. V lost 4 bases to trimming and J lost 5 bases, with 14 bases between them. Germline assignment: CDR1 LNHDA and CDR2 SQIVND (reference sequence). Looking up the rest from reference TRBV19 and TRBJ1-1 gives the full variable domain: DGGITQSPKYLFRKEGQNVTLSCEQNLNHDAMYWYRQDPGQGLRLIYYSQIVNDFQKGDIAEGYSVSREKKESFPLTVTSAQKNPTAFYLCASSRPGSETEAFFGQGTRLTVV.

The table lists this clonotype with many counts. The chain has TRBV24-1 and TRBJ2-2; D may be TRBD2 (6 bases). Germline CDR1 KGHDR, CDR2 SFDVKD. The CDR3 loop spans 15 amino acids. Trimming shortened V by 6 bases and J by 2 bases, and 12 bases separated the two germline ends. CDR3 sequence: CATSLTGANTGELFF. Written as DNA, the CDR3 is TGTGCCACCAGTCTGACGGGAGCAAACACCGGGGAGCTGTTTTTT.

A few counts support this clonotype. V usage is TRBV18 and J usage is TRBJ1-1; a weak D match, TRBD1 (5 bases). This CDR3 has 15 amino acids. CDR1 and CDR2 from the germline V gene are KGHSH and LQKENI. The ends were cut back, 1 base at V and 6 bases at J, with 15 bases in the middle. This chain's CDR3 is CASSPRGTGGAEAFF. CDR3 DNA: TGTGCCAGCTCACCACGGGGAACAGGAGGCGCTGAAGCTTTCTTT.

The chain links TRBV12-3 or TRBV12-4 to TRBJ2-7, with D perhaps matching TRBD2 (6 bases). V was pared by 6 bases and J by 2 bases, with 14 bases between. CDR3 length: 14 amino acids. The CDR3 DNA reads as TGTGCCAGCAGCCCTCTGCGGGGAACCTACGAGCAGTACTTC. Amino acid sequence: CASSPLRGTYEQYF.

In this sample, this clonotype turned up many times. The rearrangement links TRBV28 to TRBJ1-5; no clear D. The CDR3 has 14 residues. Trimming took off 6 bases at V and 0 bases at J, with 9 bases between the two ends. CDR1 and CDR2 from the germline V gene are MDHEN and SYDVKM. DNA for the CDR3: TGTGCCAGCAGACACTTTTATAGCAATCAGCCCCAGCATTTT. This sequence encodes CASRHFYSNQPQHF.

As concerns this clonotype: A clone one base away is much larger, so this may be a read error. The DNA of the CDR3 is TGCGCCAGCAGCTTGGAGGCAGGGATGAACACTGAAGCTTGCTTT. Protein product: CASSLEAGMNTEACF. The gene calls are TRBV5-1 and TRBJ1-1; TRBD1 might be the D (5 bases). Germline CDR1 and CDR2: SGHRS and YFSETQ. The CDR3 contains 15 residues.

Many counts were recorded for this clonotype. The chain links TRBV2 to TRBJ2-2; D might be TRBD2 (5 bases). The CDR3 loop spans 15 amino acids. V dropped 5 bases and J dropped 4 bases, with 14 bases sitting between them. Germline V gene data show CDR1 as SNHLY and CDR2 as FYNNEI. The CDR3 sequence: CASSSTRTGTGELFF. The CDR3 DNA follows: TGTGCCAGCAGTTCAACACGGACTGGCACCGGGGAGCTGTTTTTT.

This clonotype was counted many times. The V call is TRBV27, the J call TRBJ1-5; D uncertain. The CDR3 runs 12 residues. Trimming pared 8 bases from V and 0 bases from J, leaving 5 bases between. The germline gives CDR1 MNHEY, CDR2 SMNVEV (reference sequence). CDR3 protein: CASGNSNQPQHF. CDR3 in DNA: TGTGCCAGCGGAAATAGCAATCAGCCCCAGCATTTT.